This T cell receptor beta chain comes out of a study of cytomegalovirus exposure and HLA in healthy donors. Study-wide results and caveats: Reports described diagnosis of cytomegalovirus status by the classifier as highly specific and sensitive. TCR beta sequences numbering 15,000 to 20,000 were associated with HLA alleles at 0.05 false discovery rate in a later analysis.

With 1 base clipped from V and 4 bases from J, the junction kept 5 bases outside the gene matches. The CDR3 runs to 16 residues. CDR1 and CDR2 from the germline V gene are SGHVS and FQNEAQ. About this clone itself: Its antigen remains unknown.

The PCR made use of 60 Vbeta and 13 Jbeta primers. Assay: immunoSEQ multiplex PCR; the TCRdb copy retains only in-frame clones and omits some. The sample includes approximately 110,000 clones, about four fifths of them seen just once. Sequenced material: PBMCs. The sequence derives from a woman younger than 45 in good health and CMV-seronegative. V and J are TRBV7-8 and TRBJ2-1; 9 nucleotides agree with TRBD2. Here the CDR3 DNA reads TGTGCCAGCAGCTTAGAGGCTAGCGGGATATACAATGAGCAGTTCTTC. Its translation: CASSLEASGIYNEQFF.